This TCR beta chain was identified during a study of blood T cell repertoires in COVID-19. TCRdb keeps only in-frame clones here, not all; method: immunoSEQ multiplex PCR. The profile shows 150,000 to 250,000 clones, 85% to 95% of them singletons. Deletions cut 0 bases from V and 4 bases from J, with 13 bases between. CDR3 length: 16 amino acids. In germline, CDR1 is SGHAT, CDR2 FQNNGV. The specimen was peripheral blood. The chain links TRBV11-2 to TRBJ2-1; weak D call: TRBD1 (7 bases). This receptor was identified in a man aged 25 to 40 with COVID-19, enrolled during active disease. CDR3 coding DNA: TGTGCCAGCAGCTTAGATGGGGCAGGGGGGTACAATGAGCAGTTCTTC. This encodes CASSLDGAGGYNEQFF.